This entry lists 26 T cell receptor beta chains sequenced from one sample in a study of shared clonotypes between healthy human individuals. Using immunoSEQ multiplex PCR, the repertoire was profiled, and TCRdb retains in-frame clones only, with some absent. Of about 490,000 clones listed, 60% to 80% are singletons. Sequencing input: PBMCs. These TCRs come from a woman in her thirties or forties in good health. Some clones in this sample may be carry-over from other donors' samples.

The chain is built from TRBV14 and TRBJ2-7; TRBD1 or TRBD2 may be the D gene (5 bases each). This CDR3 has 15 amino acids. The V gene's germline CDR1 is SGHDN and CDR2 FVKESK. The V gene lost 5 bases and the J gene lost 0 bases, with 14 bases spanning the gap. The CDR3 sequence is CASSLGDGASYEQYF. The CDR3 bases are TGTGCCAGCAGCTTAGGGGACGGGGCCTCCTACGAGCAGTACTTC.

This chain links TRBV2 with TRBJ2-3; possible D gene TRBD2, 6 bases. V shed 6 bases and J shed 4 bases, with 11 bases lying between them. The CDR3 spans 13 residues. The germline V gene encodes CDR1 SNHLY and CDR2 FYNNEI. The CDR3 region has the DNA TGTGCCAGCAGCCTCGGGACTCCAGATACGCAGTATTTT. Its translation: CASSLGTPDTQYF.

This clone has only a few counts. This chain links TRBV7-9 with TRBJ2-3; 10 positions match TRBD2. CDR3 size: 12 residues. Per germline, CDR1 SEHNR and CDR2 FQNEAQ (reference sequence). Here the CDR3 DNA reads TGTGCGAGCGGGAGGGACACAGATACGCAGTATTTT. This gives the protein CASGRDTDTQYF.

The chain combines TRBV7-3 with TRBJ2-6, with D maybe TRBD1 (5 bases). The CDR3 length is 16 residues. CDR1 is SGHTA, CDR2 FQGTGA, per germline. Between the trimmed V and J ends, which lost 5 bases and 0 bases, there was a span of 11 bases. The CDR3 nucleotides are TGTGCCAGCAGCCTCAGACAGAACTCTGGGGCCAACGTCCTGACTTTC. It yields the protein CASSLRQNSGANVLTF.

This clone occurred a few times. The chain couples TRBV2 to TRBJ1-4; D is unclear. Germline V CDR1 and CDR2: SNHLY, FYNNEI. The CDR3 spans 14 residues. The ends were cut back, 8 bases at V and 6 bases at J, with 16 bases in the middle. CDR3 sequence: CASRLVEGDEKLFF. CDR3 in DNA: TGTGCCAGCCGGCTCGTGGAGGGTGATGAAAAACTGTTTTTT.

The CDR3 loop reads CASSYGLAVTDTQYF. The CDR3 DNA sequence: TGTGCCAGCAGCTACGGACTAGCGGTCACAGATACGCAGTATTTT. The J gene is TRBJ2-3, the V gene TRBV5-8, with TRBD2 matching 10 bases. With 3 bases clipped from V and 2 bases from J, the junction kept 3 bases outside the gene matches. The CDR3 extends over 15 amino acids. Looked up from germline, CDR1 is SGHTS and CDR2 is YDEGEE.

The gene calls are TRBV11-2 and TRBJ2-5, with D perhaps matching TRBD1 or TRBD2 (6 bases each). Per the germline V gene, CDR1 is SGHAT and CDR2 is FQNNGV. This CDR3 is built from 15 residues. The germline V and J ends were trimmed by 8 bases and 4 bases, with 20 bases remaining between them. The DNA of the CDR3 is TGTGCCAGCGTCTGGGTGGGCAGGGGAGGAGAGACCCAGTACTTC. It codes for CASVWVGRGGETQYF.

Worth noting for this clone: The junction differs from germline at one of its ends, possibly a read error. The chain joins TRBV5-4 to TRBJ2-5; no reliable D call. CDR1 is SGHNT and CDR2 is YYREEE in the germline V gene (reference sequence). This CDR3 region has 13 residues. The CDR3 sequence: CASNLQNSETQYF. The CDR3 bases are TGTGCCAGCAACTTGCAGAATTCGGAGACCCAGTACTTC.

The V and J genes are TRBV5-5 and TRBJ2-7, with TRBD1 matching 9 bases. Germline CDR1 and CDR2: SGHKS and YYEKEE (reference sequence). V gave up 0 bases and J gave up 4 bases; unmatched junction bases: 5. This CDR3 contains 15 residues. This CDR3 reads CASSLAQTGGYEQYF. CDR3 in DNA: TGTGCCAGCAGCTTGGCCCAGACAGGGGGGTACGAGCAGTACTTC.

Details on this clone: This CDR3 is also generated by other DNA sequences in the sample. J is TRBJ2-2 and V is TRBV7-9; perhaps TRBD2 as D (5 bases). Germline CDR1 SEHNR, CDR2 FQNEAQ (reference sequence). With 3 bases removed from V and 7 bases from J, the gap between germline ends came to 6 bases. CDR3 size: 12 residues. CDR3: CASSFAGGELFF. DNA of the CDR3: TGTGCCAGCAGCTTCGCGGGCGGGGAGCTGTTTTTT.

This clone was picked up a small number of times. This sequence joins TRBV18 and TRBJ2-1; 9 nucleotides align to TRBD2. The germline gives CDR1 KGHSH, CDR2 LQKENI. J lost 5 bases, V lost 1 base, and 3 bases had no gene match. CDR3 length: 15 residues. The CDR3 DNA is TGTGCCAGCTCACCACTAGCGGGAGTGCACAATGAGCAGTTCTTC. It specifies CASSPLAGVHNEQFF. Filled out from reference TRBV18 and TRBJ2-1, the complete variable domain reads NAGVMQNPRHLVRRRGQEARLRCSPMKGHSHVYWYRQLPEEGLKFMVYLQKENIIDESGMPKERFSAEFPKEGPSILRIQQVVRGDSAAYFCASSPLAGVHNEQFFGPGTRLTVL.

V and J are TRBV10-1 and TRBJ2-3; D is possibly TRBD2 (5 bases). Germline values: CDR1 WNHNN, CDR2 SYGVQD (reference sequence). This CDR3 comprises 15 residues. Trimming left V 6 bases short and J 0 bases short, with 13 bases between. CDR3 DNA: TGCGCCAGCAGCGACCCCGGGATAAGCACAGATACGCAGTATTTT. Translating it yields CASSDPGISTDTQYF.

In the case of this clone: Since a far larger clone is one base different, this is likely a read error. This sample includes further DNA sequences coding for the same CDR3. The chain joins TRBV5-8 to TRBJ1-2; the D gene is possibly TRBD1 (5 bases). Germline CDR1 reads SGHTS; CDR2 reads YDEGEE. The CDR3 covers 14 residues. The CDR3 is CASSLDTGDYGYTF. DNA for the CDR3: TGTGCAAGCAGCTTGGATACAGGAGACTATGGCTACACCTTC.

This clone appeared a single time. For the CDR3, the DNA is TGTGCCAGCAGCGTGGACAGGTTTTCCGGCTACACCTTC. Its translation is CASSVDRFSGYTF. The chain combines TRBV9 with TRBJ1-2; the match to TRBD1 covers 7 bases. The CDR3 is 13 amino acids. CDR1 and CDR2 (germline): SGDLS, YYNGEE. V gave up 2 bases and J gave up 8 bases; unmatched junction bases: 6.

The rearrangement links TRBV2 to TRBJ1-6; D perhaps matches TRBD1 (6 bases). The CDR3 is 14 amino acids. The germline CDR1 and CDR2 sequences are SNHLY and FYNNEI. V lost 7 bases and J 2 bases, leaving 9 bases between the germline ends. CDR3: CASKGETYNSPLHF. DNA of the CDR3: TGTGCCAGCAAGGGGGAAACCTATAATTCACCCCTCCACTTT. The complete variable domain, with remaining parts taken from reference TRBV2 and TRBJ1-6, reads EPEVTQTPSHQVTQMGQEVILRCVPISNHLYFYWYRQILGQKVEFLVSFYNNEISEKSEIFDDQFSVERPDGSNFTLKIRSTKLEDSAMYFCASKGETYNSPLHFGNGTRLTVT.

The chain combines TRBV29-1 with TRBJ2-3; 8 bases line up with TRBD2. Trimming at V came to 3 bases and at J to 2 bases, leaving 1 base not matched to a gene. Germline CDR1 and CDR2: SQVTM and ANQGSEA. The CDR3 loop spans 13 amino acids. The CDR3 loop is CSVETSDTDTQYF. Written as DNA, the CDR3 is TGCAGCGTTGAGACTAGCGACACAGATACGCAGTATTTT.

The CDR3 nucleotides are TGTGCCATCACCGACGACAGGGCGCGTAAAGCTTTCTTT. Translated: CAITDDRARKAFF. The V and J genes are TRBV10-3 and TRBJ1-1; 7 positions agree with TRBD1. The CDR3 runs 13 residues. Germline trimming cut 7 bases from V and 9 bases from J; bases unmatched to any gene: 11. CDR1 and CDR2 from the germline V gene are ENHRY and SYGVKD.

The chain employs TRBV19 and TRBJ2-1; a possible D gene is TRBD2 (5 bases). Per the germline V gene, CDR1 is LNHDA and CDR2 is SQIVND (reference sequence). Trimming removed 9 bases at V and 0 bases at J, with 9 bases between. The CDR3 has 13 amino acids. The CDR3 DNA sequence: TGTGCCAGCAAGCGGACCTCCTACAATGAGCAGTTCTTC. It yields the protein CASKRTSYNEQFF.

On this clone itself: The sample carries other DNA sequences with the same CDR3. The chain links TRBV9 to TRBJ2-1; TRBD2 agrees at 9 bases. The CDR3 sequence is 17 residues long. V lost 1 base to trimming and J lost 7 bases; unmatched junction nucleotides: 12. Germline CDR1 SGDLS, CDR2 YYNGEE. CDR3 nucleotides: TGTGCCAGCAGCGTAAGGGGGGCGGGAGGGCCGAGAAATGAGCAGTTCTTC. This encodes CASSVRGAGGPRNEQFF.

V and J are TRBV6-1 and TRBJ1-5; D remains ambiguous. Per the germline V gene, CDR1 is MNHNS and CDR2 is SASEGT. This CDR3 is 13 amino acids long. The V gene lost 8 bases and the J gene lost 0 bases, with 8 bases spanning the gap. For the CDR3, the DNA is TGTGCCAGCGTCCGATATAGCAATCAGCCCCAGCATTTT. This encodes CASVRYSNQPQHF.

This clone was counted once. V and J are TRBV5-1 and TRBJ1-2; the match to TRBD1 covers 7 bases. This CDR3 is built from 15 residues. V was clipped by 0 bases and J by 5 bases; unmatched bases: 7. Germline V lookup: CDR1 SGHRS, CDR2 YFSETQ. DNA for the CDR3: TGCGCCAGCAGCTTGGATCCCGCAGGGGGTTATGGCTACACCTTC. It yields the protein CASSLDPAGGYGYTF.

Comments on this clone: This clone may be a read error of a much larger clone one base away. Different DNA sequences within this sample yield the same CDR3. V gene TRBV6-6 combines with J gene TRBJ2-7; no clear D. This CDR3 is 11 amino acids long. Germline V gives CDR1 MNHNY, CDR2 SVGAGI (reference sequence). Deletions cut 3 bases from V and 3 bases from J, with 3 bases between. Here the CDR3 reads CASSYNYEQYF. In DNA form, the CDR3 reads TGTGCCAGCAGTTATAACTACGAGCAGTACTTC.

The V gene is TRBV19, the J gene TRBJ2-3; unclear D gene. Germline assignment: CDR1 LNHDA and CDR2 SQIVND (reference sequence). The ends were cut back, 8 bases at V and 6 bases at J, with 6 bases in the middle. This CDR3 comprises 10 residues. CDR3 in amino acids: CASLGDTQYF. DNA for the CDR3: TGTGCCAGTTTAGGGGATACGCAGTATTTT.

The J gene is TRBJ2-4, the V gene TRBV28; a possible D gene is TRBD1 (6 bases). The germline V gene encodes CDR1 MDHEN and CDR2 SYDVKM. V gave up 4 bases and J gave up 1 base, with 14 bases separating them. There are 16 residues in the CDR3. In DNA, the CDR3 is TGTGCCAGCAGTTACCTGGGGCAGGGGGCCAAAAACATTCAGTACTTC. Amino acids: CASSYLGQGAKNIQYF.

Worth noting for this clone: Just one base apart from a much larger clone, this may be a read error. At the DNA level, this CDR3 is encoded by other sequences in the same sample as well. The chain joins TRBV7-9 to TRBJ2-1; 7 positions agree with TRBD2. The V segment lost 5 bases and the J segment 0 bases; nucleotides outside the gene matches: 4. CDR1 is SEHNR and CDR2 is FQNEAQ in the germline V gene (reference sequence). The CDR3 is made up of 15 amino acids. The CDR3 sequence is CASSPSGSSYNEQFF. CDR3 nucleotides: TGTGCCAGCAGCCCTAGCGGTAGCTCCTACAATGAGCAGTTCTTC.

The V call is TRBV10-3, the J call TRBJ2-7; TRBD2 aligns across 11 bases. From germline, CDR1 is ENHRY and CDR2 SYGVKD. V was pared by 2 bases and J by 2 bases, with 2 bases of the junction left unmatched. The CDR3 runs 15 residues. CDR3 DNA sequence: TGTGCCATCAGTGAGGGGACTAGCGGCACCTACGAGCAGTACTTC. Translation gives CAISEGTSGTYEQYF.